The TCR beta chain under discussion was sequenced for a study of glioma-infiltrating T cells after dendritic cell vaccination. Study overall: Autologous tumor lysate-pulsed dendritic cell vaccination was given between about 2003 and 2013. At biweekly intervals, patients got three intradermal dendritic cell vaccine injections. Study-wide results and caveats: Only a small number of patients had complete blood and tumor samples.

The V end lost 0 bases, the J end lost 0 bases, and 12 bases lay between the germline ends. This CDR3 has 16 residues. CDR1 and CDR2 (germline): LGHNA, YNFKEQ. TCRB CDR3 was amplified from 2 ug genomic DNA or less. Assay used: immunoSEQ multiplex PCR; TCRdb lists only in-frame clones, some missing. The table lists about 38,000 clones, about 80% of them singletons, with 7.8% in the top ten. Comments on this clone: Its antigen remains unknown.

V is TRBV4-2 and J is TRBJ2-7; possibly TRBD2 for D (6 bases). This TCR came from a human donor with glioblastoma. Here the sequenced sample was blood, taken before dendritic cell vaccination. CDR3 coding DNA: TGTGCCAGCAGCCAAGAAGAGACCGGGGGCTCCTACGAGCAGTACTTC. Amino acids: CASSQEETGGSYEQYF.